This TCR beta chain came from a study of CD4+ T cells in melanoma. Study conclusions and caveats: CD8+ T cell, macrophage and B cell function reportedly correlated with neoantigen-specific CD4+ T cells.

Clones were read by immunoSEQ multiplex PCR, and TCRdb kept only the in-frame ones, dropping some. The table records approximately 9,600 clones, about 59% of them present only once. Germline V gene data show CDR1 as KGHSH and CDR2 as LQKENI. The V end lost 2 bases, the J end lost 0 bases, and 11 bases lay between the germline ends. The CDR3 has 15 residues. Comment on this clone: Its antigen is undetermined.

V usage is TRBV18 and J usage is TRBJ2-7; D may match TRBD1 or TRBD2 (5 bases each). Sequencing used cells from a culture (not recorded whether cultured in vitro). The TCR comes from a human donor with melanoma. The CDR3 region is CASSPRAGTSYEQYF. In DNA form, the CDR3 reads TGTGCCAGCTCACCAAGGGCAGGGACCTCCTACGAGCAGTACTTC.